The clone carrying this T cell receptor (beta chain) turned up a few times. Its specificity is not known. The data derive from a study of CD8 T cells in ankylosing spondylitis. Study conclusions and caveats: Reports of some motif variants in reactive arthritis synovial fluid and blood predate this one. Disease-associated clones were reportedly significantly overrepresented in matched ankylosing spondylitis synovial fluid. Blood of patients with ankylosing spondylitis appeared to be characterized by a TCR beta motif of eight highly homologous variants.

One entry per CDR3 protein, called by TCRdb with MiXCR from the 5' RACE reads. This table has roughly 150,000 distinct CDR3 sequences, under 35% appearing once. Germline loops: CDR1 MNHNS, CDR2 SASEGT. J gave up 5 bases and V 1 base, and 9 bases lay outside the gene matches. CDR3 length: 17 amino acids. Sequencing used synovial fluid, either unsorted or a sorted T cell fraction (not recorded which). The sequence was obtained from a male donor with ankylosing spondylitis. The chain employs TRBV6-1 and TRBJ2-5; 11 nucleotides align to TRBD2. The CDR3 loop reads CASSEVASGGSRETQYF. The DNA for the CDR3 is TGTGCCAGCAGTGAAGTTGCTAGCGGGGGGTCGCGGGAGACCCAGTACTTC.